This T cell receptor (beta chain) appears in the sequencing data of a study of blood T cells in healthy people across ages. Study as a whole: Per two T cells, template switching captured roughly one barcoded beta molecule.

Together with a sample-barcoded 5' primer, a J-beta primer mix was included in a second PCR lasting about 7 to 12 cycles. Paired-end reads containing CDR3 totaled no fewer than 3 million for each sample. TCRdb reprocessed the 5' RACE reads with MiXCR, giving one entry per CDR3 protein. This sample has 590,000 or so distinct CDR3 sequences, with about 30% found just once. This clonotype occurred a few times. Germline CDR1 MDHEN, CDR2 SYDVKM. Trimming left V 9 bases short and J 5 bases short, with 22 bases between. The CDR3 covers 16 residues. Isolating PBMCs gave at least 6 million of these cells per sample.

This receptor was obtained from a woman older than 75 in good health. J is TRBJ2-2 and V is TRBV28; the D call may be TRBD1 or TRBD2 (5 bases each). Specimen: blood. The CDR3 DNA reads TGTGCCAGTGAAAATCCAGCCACTTGGGGGACCGGGGAGCTGTTTTTT. Encoded protein: CASENPATWGTGELFF.